A selection of T cell receptor beta chains follows, all from one sample in a study of CD8 T cells in Susac syndrome. A single record per CDR3 protein comes from TCRdb applying MiXCR to the immunoSEQ multiplex PCR reads. This sample has 75,000 to 80,000 distinct CDR3 sequences, with around 94% found just once. The sample taken for sequencing was CD8+ T cells from PBMCs. All receptors derive from a human donor with Susac syndrome. The conserved cysteine and the conserved F or W are not part of the CDR3 here. The order of the fields is J gene, CDR3 length, V gene, CDR3 protein.

TRBJ1-1 | 15 | TRBV20-1 | SARDEGQGALFTEAF
TRBJ2-1 | 17 | TRBV9 | ASSVAPSGGPSSYNEQF
TRBJ2-7 | 13 | TRBV3-1 | ASSEGPMGSYEQY
TRBJ2-2 | 12 | TRBV2 | ASRAPGYPGELF
TRBJ2-7 | 12 | TRBV7-9 | ASSLAGAPYEQY
TRBJ2-1 | 13 | TRBV7-8 | ASSNHPGLDNEQF
TRBJ1-1 | 10 | TRBV29-1 | SVEGVNTEAF
TRBJ2-1 | 12 | TRBV27 | ASSLSKLANEQF
TRBJ2-1 | 14 | TRBV13 | ASSLIGGLDVNEQF
TRBJ1-4 | 11 | TRBV7-9 | ASSRTGDEKLF
TRBJ2-7 | 12 | TRBV7-9 | ASSSGAGVNEQY
TRBJ1-5 | 14 | TRBV4-2 | ASSQEAGQEIQPQH
TRBJ1-5 | 11 | TRBV6-2/TRBV6-3 | ASSYNSNQPQH
TRBJ2-7 | 14 | TRBV6-6 | ASSGAAGAESYEQY
TRBJ2-7 | 10 | TRBV27 | ASRTPVGEQY
TRBJ1-5 | 13 | TRBV9 | ASSAQGYSNQPQH
TRBJ1-5 | 11 | TRBV6-2/TRBV6-3 | ASSYLGRKPQH
TRBJ2-1 | 14 | TRBV9 | ASSVGGGASYNEQF
TRBJ1-1 | 13 | TRBV15 | ATSRDEVGNTEAF
TRBJ2-7 | 16 | TRBV6-4 | ASSDRSSWTGCSYEQY
TRBJ2-5 | 15 | TRBV20-1 | SARERHLAENQETQY
TRBJ2-2 | 14 | TRBV12-3/TRBV12-4 | ASSQSGGPPTGELF
TRBJ2-2 | 12 | TRBV28 | ASSLLGGFGELF
TRBJ2-2 | 12 | TRBV4-3 | ASSQESGAGELF
TRBJ2-7 | 8 | TRBV29-1 | SVGSYEQY
TRBJ1-2 | 15 | TRBV14 | ASSQDLGQGVTYGYT
TRBJ2-6 | 15 | TRBV13 | ASIVRDRDTGANVLT
TRBJ2-1 | 12 | TRBV9 | ASSVEAAYNEQF
TRBJ2-1 | 14 | TRBV20-1 | SARDRTGLSYNEQF
TRBJ2-3 | 15 | TRBV7-6 | ASSPDLAGARTDTQY
TRBJ2-1 | 11 | TRBV18 | ASSPPTPNEQF
TRBJ2-1 | 11 | TRBV4-2 | ASQLAGMNEQF
TRBJ2-1 | 14 | TRBV5-1 | ASSGGGGVGYNEQF
TRBJ2-1 | 11 | TRBV29-1 | SSSHADLNEQF
TRBJ2-5 | 11 | TRBV7-8 | ASSLPTQETQY
TRBJ2-2 | 13 | TRBV11-2 | ASSRKSGGTGELF
TRBJ2-1 | 13 | TRBV29-1 | SVVRSGGLPSEQF
TRBJ2-3 | 12 | TRBV10-3 | ATLPDPGGDTQY
TRBJ2-7 | 11 | TRBV9 | ASSPQGPHEQY
TRBJ2-6 | 16 | TRBV20-1 | SASESGQGISGANVLT
TRBJ2-7 | 12 | TRBV9 | ASSGGGNRDEQY
TRBJ2-3 | 9 | TRBV27 | ASSFLDTQY
TRBJ2-6 | 17 | TRBV20-1 | SAIWTGQTKSSGANVLT